This T cell receptor beta chain stems from a study of T cell responses to AZD1222 COVID-19 vaccine. Study-wide results and caveats: Seropositive at baseline were only a handful of AZD1222 recipients. Unmutated variant regions reportedly attract nearly half of all spike-specific TCRs. Most donors were white British and more were female, and clonal diversity was possibly underestimated.

This CDR3 is built from 15 residues. Trimming stripped 5 bases from V and 0 bases from J, with 13 bases between. From germline, CDR1 is SGHVS and CDR2 FQNEAQ. TCRdb's table, derived via immunoSEQ multiplex PCR, lists solely in-frame clones and lacks some. Of some 150,000 clones detected, about 90% appear once; the ten largest clones hold under 3.5%. Remarks on this clone: Antigen unknown.

Source: peripheral blood, taken on day 0 of AZD1222 vaccination. The rearrangement joins TRBV7-8 to TRBJ1-2; tentatively, D is TRBD1 (6 bases). This clonotype originated in an adult in good health. The CDR3 bases are TGTGCCAGCAGCCCGAGGGGGGCCACTAACTATGGCTACACCTTC. Translated, it gives CASSPRGATNYGYTF.